The rows below give T cell receptor beta chains drawn from one sample of a study of CD8 T cells in ankylosing spondylitis. TCRdb recomputed calls from the 5' RACE reads with MiXCR, one row per CDR3 protein. In the table there are some 350,000 distinct CDR3 sequences, roughly 14% of which are singletons. Source material: blood, either unsorted or a sorted T cell fraction (not recorded which). The receptors originated from a male donor with ankylosing spondylitis or in good health (not recorded which). CDR3s include the opening cysteine and the closing phenylalanine or tryptophan. D genes are given only for firm matches. Rows give clone size only sometimes, using once, few, many, or a class for an expanded clone.

V gene: TRBV5-1
D gene: TRBD1
J gene: TRBJ2-3
clone size: few
CDR3 protein: CASSKGQATDTQYF
CDR3 DNA: TGCGCCAGCAGCAAAGGACAGGCCACAGATACGCAGTATTTT

V gene: TRBV6-1
D gene: -
J gene: TRBJ1-2
clone size: -
CDR3 protein: CASIRGTGAFYGYTF
CDR3 DNA: TGTGCCAGCATCCGTGGAACGGGAGCCTTCTATGGCTACACCTTC

V gene: TRBV7-9
D gene: TRBD1
J gene: TRBJ1-1
clone size: few
CDR3 protein: CASSTVPGQREAFF
CDR3 DNA: TGTGCCAGCAGCACCGTTCCGGGACAGCGTGAAGCTTTCTTT

V gene: TRBV5-1
D gene: -
J gene: TRBJ1-5
clone size: few
CDR3 protein: CASSYDSNQPQHF
CDR3 DNA: TGCGCCAGCAGCTATGATAGCAATCAGCCCCAGCATTTT

V gene: TRBV3-1
D gene: -
J gene: TRBJ2-2
clone size: -
CDR3 protein: CASSQVGRVTGELFF
CDR3 DNA: TGTGCCAGCAGCCAAGTGGGCAGGGTCACCGGGGAGCTGTTTTTT

V gene: TRBV5-6
D gene: -
J gene: TRBJ2-7
clone size: few
CDR3 protein: CASSLNLLYEQYF
CDR3 DNA: TGTGCCAGCAGCTTGAACTTGCTTTACGAGCAGTACTTC

V gene: TRBV20-1
D gene: -
J gene: TRBJ2-5
clone size: few
CDR3 protein: CSARLGGGGETQYF
CDR3 DNA: TGCAGTGCTAGGTTGGGGGGAGGAGGAGAGACCCAGTACTTC

V gene: TRBV6-5
D gene: TRBD2
J gene: TRBJ2-3
clone size: many
CDR3 protein: CASSSRRLAGGTDTQYF
CDR3 DNA: TGTGCCAGCAGTTCCCGTCGACTAGCGGGAGGTACAGATACGCAGTATTTT

V gene: TRBV4-1
D gene: -
J gene: TRBJ2-6
clone size: -
CDR3 protein: CASSQERQAGANVLTF
CDR3 DNA: TGCGCCAGCAGCCAAGAACGACAGGCTGGGGCCAACGTCCTGACTTTC

V gene: TRBV7-8
D gene: TRBD1
J gene: TRBJ2-7
clone size: few
CDR3 protein: CASSAGVGRGKSEQYF
CDR3 DNA: TGTGCCAGCAGCGCCGGGGTCGGCAGGGGGAAATCCGAGCAGTACTTC

V gene: TRBV7-9
D gene: -
J gene: TRBJ1-2
clone size: few
CDR3 protein: CASSLAGSYGCTF
CDR3 DNA: TGTGCCAGCAGCTTAGCGGGGTCCTATGGCTGCACCTTC

V gene: TRBV29-1
D gene: -
J gene: TRBJ1-2
clone size: many
CDR3 protein: CSVDKDGAYGYTF
CDR3 DNA: TGCAGCGTTGATAAGGATGGAGCCTATGGCTACACCTTC

V gene: TRBV12-3/TRBV12-4
D gene: TRBD1
J gene: TRBJ1-1
clone size: few
CDR3 protein: CASTSRTGRTEAFF
CDR3 DNA: TGTGCCAGCACCAGTAGGACAGGGAGAACTGAAGCTTTCTTT

V gene: TRBV20-1
D gene: TRBD2
J gene: TRBJ2-2
clone size: -
CDR3 protein: CSAILAGGAGELFF
CDR3 DNA: TGCAGTGCTATACTAGCGGGAGGGGCCGGGGAGCTGTTTTTT

V gene: TRBV20-1
D gene: -
J gene: TRBJ2-7
clone size: -
CDR3 protein: CSARTSTVNYEQYF
CDR3 DNA: TGCAGTGCTAGGACATCTACCGTCAATTACGAGCAGTACTTC

V gene: TRBV12-3/TRBV12-4
D gene: -
J gene: TRBJ2-7
clone size: -
CDR3 protein: CASSLDPRDYEQYF
CDR3 DNA: TGTGCCAGCAGTTTAGACCCGAGGGACTACGAGCAGTACTTC

V gene: TRBV5-1
D gene: TRBD2
J gene: TRBJ2-7
clone size: few
CDR3 protein: CASSRRLAGDPYEQYF
CDR3 DNA: TGCGCCAGCAGTCGGCGACTAGCGGGAGATCCCTACGAGCAGTACTTC

V gene: TRBV12-3/TRBV12-4
D gene: TRBD1
J gene: TRBJ2-7
clone size: many
CDR3 protein: CASSTGQGWAYEQYF
CDR3 DNA: TGTGCCAGCAGTACCGGACAGGGTTGGGCCTACGAGCAGTACTTC

V gene: TRBV6-1
D gene: -
J gene: TRBJ1-1
clone size: -
CDR3 protein: CASRTVGGNTEAFF
CDR3 DNA: TGTGCCAGCAGGACGGTTGGGGGGAACACTGAAGCTTTCTTT

V gene: TRBV3-1
D gene: -
J gene: TRBJ1-1
clone size: many
CDR3 protein: CASSPLGGANTEAFF
CDR3 DNA: TGTGCCAGCAGCCCCCTAGGAGGGGCGAACACTGAAGCTTTCTTT

V gene: TRBV27
D gene: -
J gene: TRBJ2-3
clone size: few
CDR3 protein: CASSRPGTLTDTQYF
CDR3 DNA: TGTGCCAGCAGTCGGCCTGGGACTCTCACAGATACGCAGTATTTT

V gene: TRBV4-1
D gene: TRBD1
J gene: TRBJ1-1
clone size: -
CDR3 protein: CASSHLPGQALNTEAFF
CDR3 DNA: TGCGCCAGCAGCCACCTACCTGGACAGGCCTTGAACACTGAAGCTTTCTTT

V gene: TRBV6-1
D gene: -
J gene: TRBJ2-6
clone size: few
CDR3 protein: CASSEEGRISGANVLTF
CDR3 DNA: TGTGCCAGCAGTGAAGAGGGGCGGATCTCTGGGGCCAACGTCCTGACTTTC

V gene: TRBV6-1
D gene: -
J gene: TRBJ2-1
clone size: -
CDR3 protein: CASGGASGTHSYNEQFF
CDR3 DNA: TGTGCCAGCGGTGGGGCTTCTGGGACTCACTCCTACAATGAGCAGTTCTTC

V gene: TRBV9
D gene: TRBD2
J gene: TRBJ2-5
clone size: few
CDR3 protein: CASSANTGLAEETQYF
CDR3 DNA: TGTGCCAGCAGCGCCAATACGGGACTAGCGGAAGAGACCCAGTACTTC

V gene: TRBV7-8
D gene: TRBD1
J gene: TRBJ1-6
clone size: -
CDR3 protein: CASSYRDSWYLSLHF
CDR3 DNA: TGTGCCAGCAGTTATCGGGACAGTTGGTACCTGTCCCTCCACTTT

V gene: TRBV20-1
D gene: TRBD2
J gene: TRBJ2-1
clone size: many
CDR3 protein: CSARVPEASGRAGSSYNEQFF
CDR3 DNA: TGCAGTGCTAGAGTCCCGGAGGCTAGCGGGAGGGCCGGGAGCTCCTACAATGAGCAGTTCTTC

V gene: TRBV12-3/TRBV12-4
D gene: -
J gene: TRBJ2-7
clone size: -
CDR3 protein: CASSSYGQPSYEQYF
CDR3 DNA: TGTGCCAGCAGTTCCTATGGACAGCCCAGCTACGAGCAGTACTTC

V gene: TRBV5-1
D gene: -
J gene: TRBJ2-5
clone size: -
CDR3 protein: CASSSDQGGETQYF
CDR3 DNA: TGCGCCAGCAGCTCCGATCAGGGGGGAGAGACCCAGTACTTC

V gene: TRBV5-5
D gene: -
J gene: TRBJ2-7
clone size: few
CDR3 protein: CASSLGVGEQYF
CDR3 DNA: TGTGCCAGCAGCTTGGGGGTGGGAGAGCAGTACTTC

V gene: TRBV9
D gene: -
J gene: TRBJ2-2
clone size: many
CDR3 protein: CASSGSSGELFF
CDR3 DNA: TGTGCCAGCAGCGGGTCTAGCGGGGAGCTGTTTTTT

V gene: TRBV12-3/TRBV12-4
D gene: TRBD2
J gene: TRBJ2-2
clone size: few
CDR3 protein: CASSRHGRGTTGELFF
CDR3 DNA: TGTGCCAGCAGTCGCCATGGGCGGGGGACCACCGGGGAGCTGTTTTTT

V gene: TRBV12-3/TRBV12-4
D gene: -
J gene: TRBJ2-1
clone size: -
CDR3 protein: CASSPDYLNEQFF
CDR3 DNA: TGTGCCAGCAGCCCAGACTATTTAAATGAGCAGTTCTTC

V gene: TRBV5-1
D gene: TRBD2
J gene: TRBJ2-1
clone size: -
CDR3 protein: CASSIAGYNEQFF
CDR3 DNA: TGCGCCAGCAGTATAGCGGGGTACAATGAGCAGTTCTTC

V gene: TRBV29-1
D gene: -
J gene: TRBJ1-6
clone size: many
CDR3 protein: CSATEGGAGPLHF
CDR3 DNA: TGCAGCGCGACAGAGGGGGGCGCGGGACCCCTCCACTTT

V gene: TRBV20-1
D gene: -
J gene: TRBJ1-5
clone size: -
CDR3 protein: CSARDVRDSNQPQHF
CDR3 DNA: TGCAGTGCTAGAGATGTCAGGGATAGCAATCAGCCCCAGCATTTT

V gene: TRBV29-1
D gene: -
J gene: TRBJ2-3
clone size: few
CDR3 protein: CSVGGADTQYF
CDR3 DNA: TGCAGCGTTGGGGGCGCAGATACGCAGTATTTT

V gene: TRBV10-3
D gene: -
J gene: TRBJ2-5
clone size: few
CDR3 protein: CAISTHQTGSLETQYF
CDR3 DNA: TGTGCCATCAGCACCCACCAAACAGGAAGCCTAGAGACCCAGTACTTC

V gene: TRBV11-2
D gene: -
J gene: TRBJ2-1
clone size: -
CDR3 protein: CASSLYGSYNEQFF
CDR3 DNA: TGTGCCAGCAGCTTATACGGCTCCTACAATGAGCAGTTCTTC

V gene: TRBV5-1
D gene: -
J gene: TRBJ1-3
clone size: -
CDR3 protein: CASSLQDGNTIYF
CDR3 DNA: TGCGCCAGCAGCTTACAGGATGGAAACACCATATATTTT

V gene: TRBV3-1
D gene: TRBD2
J gene: TRBJ2-1
clone size: -
CDR3 protein: CASSQVLVAGENEQFF
CDR3 DNA: TGTGCCAGCAGCCAAGTATTAGTAGCGGGAGAGAATGAGCAGTTCTTC

V gene: TRBV5-1
D gene: TRBD2
J gene: TRBJ2-1
clone size: many
CDR3 protein: CASSPGTSSNNEQFF
CDR3 DNA: TGCGCCAGCAGCCCTGGGACTAGCAGTAACAATGAGCAGTTCTTC

V gene: TRBV3-1
D gene: -
J gene: TRBJ2-1
clone size: -
CDR3 protein: CASSLQLGEQFF
CDR3 DNA: TGTGCCAGCAGCCTGCAGTTGGGTGAGCAGTTCTTC

V gene: TRBV20-1
D gene: -
J gene: TRBJ1-2
clone size: -
CDR3 protein: CSALREGVGYTF
CDR3 DNA: TGCAGTGCCCTAAGGGAAGGGGTTGGCTACACCTTC

V gene: TRBV20-1
D gene: -
J gene: TRBJ2-1
clone size: -
CDR3 protein: CSAPGLLEEQFF
CDR3 DNA: TGCAGTGCGCCGGGACTCCTCGAGGAGCAGTTCTTC

V gene: TRBV11-1
D gene: -
J gene: TRBJ2-7
clone size: few
CDR3 protein: CASSPRRGGEQYF
CDR3 DNA: TGTGCCAGCAGCCCCCGAAGGGGAGGCGAGCAGTACTTC

V gene: TRBV9
D gene: TRBD2
J gene: TRBJ2-7
clone size: few
CDR3 protein: CASSAGYLAGAPRYEQYF
CDR3 DNA: TGTGCCAGCAGCGCCGGTTACCTAGCGGGAGCCCCGAGGTACGAGCAGTACTTC

V gene: TRBV3-1
D gene: TRBD2
J gene: TRBJ2-5
clone size: -
CDR3 protein: CASSQRTRGAETQYF
CDR3 DNA: TGTGCCAGCAGCCAAAGGACTAGGGGAGCGGAGACCCAGTACTTC

V gene: TRBV16
D gene: TRBD2
J gene: TRBJ2-1
clone size: -
CDR3 protein: CASSQGTSGRSSYNEQFF
CDR3 DNA: TGTGCCAGCAGCCAAGGGACTAGCGGGAGGAGCTCCTACAATGAGCAGTTCTTC

V gene: TRBV5-4
D gene: -
J gene: TRBJ2-3
clone size: once
CDR3 protein: CASSPPRQADTQYF
CDR3 DNA: TGTGCCAGCAGTCCTCCCAGACAGGCCGATACGCAGTATTTT

V gene: TRBV9
D gene: -
J gene: TRBJ1-6
clone size: few
CDR3 protein: CASSGSGVSPLHF
CDR3 DNA: TGTGCCAGCAGCGGAAGCGGGGTTTCACCCCTCCACTTT

V gene: TRBV10-1
D gene: -
J gene: TRBJ2-3
clone size: -
CDR3 protein: CASSDNLGPDTQYF
CDR3 DNA: TGCGCCAGCAGTGACAATCTTGGACCAGATACGCAGTATTTT

V gene: TRBV20-1
D gene: -
J gene: TRBJ2-1
clone size: -
CDR3 protein: CSARGGRFRHEQFF
CDR3 DNA: TGCAGTGCTAGAGGGGGACGGTTTAGACATGAGCAGTTCTTC

V gene: TRBV25-1
D gene: -
J gene: TRBJ2-6
clone size: -
CDR3 protein: CASSPYGGLSGANVLTF
CDR3 DNA: TGTGCCAGCAGTCCCTACGGGGGCCTCTCTGGGGCCAACGTCCTGACTTTC

V gene: TRBV4-2
D gene: TRBD2
J gene: TRBJ2-7
clone size: many
CDR3 protein: CASSQESILGGRAHEQYF
CDR3 DNA: TGTGCCAGCAGCCAAGAGAGTATCTTAGGCGGGAGGGCCCACGAGCAGTACTTC

V gene: TRBV25-1
D gene: TRBD2
J gene: TRBJ2-5
clone size: -
CDR3 protein: CASSAPGLAGGGTQYF
CDR3 DNA: TGTGCCAGCAGTGCTCCGGGACTAGCGGGAGGGGGGACCCAGTACTTC

V gene: TRBV7-2
D gene: TRBD2
J gene: TRBJ2-3
clone size: few
CDR3 protein: CASSAGLGTDTQYF
CDR3 DNA: TGTGCCAGCAGCGCGGGACTAGGGACAGATACGCAGTATTTT

V gene: TRBV5-1
D gene: TRBD1
J gene: TRBJ2-2
clone size: -
CDR3 protein: CASSQDRATGELFF
CDR3 DNA: TGCGCCAGCAGCCAGGACAGGGCGACCGGGGAGCTGTTTTTT